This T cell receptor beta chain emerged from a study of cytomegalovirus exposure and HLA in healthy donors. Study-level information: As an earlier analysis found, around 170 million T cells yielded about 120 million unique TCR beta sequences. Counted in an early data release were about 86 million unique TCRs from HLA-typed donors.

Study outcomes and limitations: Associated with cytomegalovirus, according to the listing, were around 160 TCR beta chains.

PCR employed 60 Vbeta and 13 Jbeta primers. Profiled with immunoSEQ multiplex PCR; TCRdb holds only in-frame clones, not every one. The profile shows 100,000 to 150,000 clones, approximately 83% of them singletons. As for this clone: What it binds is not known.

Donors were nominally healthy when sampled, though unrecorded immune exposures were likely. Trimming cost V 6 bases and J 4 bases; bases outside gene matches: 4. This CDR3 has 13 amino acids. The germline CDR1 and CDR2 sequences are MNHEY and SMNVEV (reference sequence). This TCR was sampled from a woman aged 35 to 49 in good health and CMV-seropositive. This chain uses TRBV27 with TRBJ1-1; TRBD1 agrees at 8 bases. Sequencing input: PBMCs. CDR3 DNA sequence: TGTGCCAGCAGGGCAGGGGGCAGCACTGAAGCTTTCTTT. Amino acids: CASRAGGSTEAFF.